This TCR beta chain derives from a study of T cells after yellow fever vaccination. General study results and limits: Peak timing came faster in the weaker secondary response, day 5 versus 15.

They built TCR cDNA with 5'RACE template switching, a step that put in a universal primer site and UMIs. TCRdb re-called the 5' RACE reads with MiXCR, one entry per CDR3 protein. The data contain a few hundred thousand distinct CDR3 sequences, 3.6% of them seen just once; the ten biggest clones take up around 20%. This clonotype was seen ten or more times. Its antigen is unknown. V lost 2 bases to trimming and J lost 7 bases, with 9 bases between them. This CDR3 has 13 amino acids. Germline V lookup: CDR1 KGHSH, CDR2 LQKENI. The source material was PBMCs, sampled 15 days after the yellow fever booster vaccination. The sequence derives from a man in his late teens or twenties who received the YFV17D yellow fever vaccine. The chain uses TRBV18 and TRBJ1-3; D ambiguous. CDR3 coding DNA: TGTGCCAGCTCACCATCGGCGGGGAACACCATATATTTT. It is translated as CASSPSAGNTIYF.